A selection of T cell receptor beta chains follows, all from one sample in a study of identical twins. TCRdb passed the 5' RACE reads through MiXCR, listing each CDR3 protein once. The data hold roughly 1.6 million distinct CDR3 sequences, with around 33% observed a single time. Sequenced input: cord blood. The receptor source for this set is a newborn girl in good health. CDR3s include the opening cysteine and the closing phenylalanine or tryptophan. The order of the fields is CDR3 protein, V gene.

CDR3aa: CASSLGTGGGQPFNRDTQYF
v_gene: TRBV7-2

CDR3aa: CSVAGSEQFF
v_gene: TRBV29-1

CDR3aa: CASSLLRGGPDEQFF
v_gene: TRBV7-2

CDR3aa: CASSPTGKNTEAFF
v_gene: TRBV6-2/TRBV6-3

CDR3aa: CASSLGTAGKLFF
v_gene: TRBV12-3/TRBV12-4

CDR3aa: CASRGRGWEQFF
v_gene: TRBV12-3/TRBV12-4

CDR3aa: CATSRDRLSAGYTF
v_gene: TRBV15

CDR3aa: CASSQDIGEKLFF
v_gene: TRBV4-2

CDR3aa: CAISDGQAYEQYF
v_gene: TRBV10-3

CDR3aa: CASSEASGSYNEQFF
v_gene: TRBV2

CDR3aa: CASSSRQGQMSPLHF
v_gene: TRBV12-3/TRBV12-4